This T cell receptor (beta chain) was identified during a study of spatial heterogeneity in lung cancer. Germline V gives CDR1 KGHDR, CDR2 SFDVKD. V shed 10 bases and J shed 6 bases, with 14 bases lying between them. This CDR3 contains 13 residues. Time point specified: blood at routine non-recurrence follow-up after resection. Whole RNA, which was extracted from tumor, nontumor lung tissue or frozen PBMC, was sequenced without any cell sorting. The presence of a unique molecular identifier marked each TCR cDNA molecule. One entry per CDR3 protein results from TCRdb running MiXCR on the 5' RACE reads. The table includes about 100,000 distinct CDR3 sequences, roughly a fifth detected once.

The sequences come from PBMCs, collected at follow-up. The clonotype originates from a male donor with early-stage non-small cell lung cancer. The chain employs TRBV24-1 and TRBJ2-2, with a tentative D call TRBD1 (5 bases). CDR3 protein: CATGREKAGELFF. CDR3 coding DNA: TGTGCCACGGGCAGGGAAAAGGCCGGGGAGCTGTTTTTT.